Listed below are T cell receptor beta chains from one sample, sequenced in a study of T-cell reconstitution after alpha-beta-depleted transplantation in children. TCRdb processed the PCR reads anew with MiXCR; each CDR3 protein has one entry. The table includes approximately 400,000 distinct CDR3 sequences, roughly 10% detected once. The sequenced sample was PBMCs from the stem cell graft donor, obtained from the stem cell graft. The origin of the receptors is a human donor who donated a stem cell graft to a child with acute myeloid leukemia. Each CDR3 is given with its conserved first and last residue. Each record gives: clone size, V gene, J gene, CDR3 protein. Some rows have no size entry. The others give once, few or many, or a class for an expanded clone.

clone size: NA; V gene: TRBV20-1; J gene: TRBJ2-1; CDR3 protein: CSANLAGNTRGQFF
clone size: many; V gene: TRBV5-1; J gene: TRBJ2-5; CDR3 protein: CASSNPGTQETQYF
clone size: NA; V gene: TRBV21-1; J gene: TRBJ2-4; CDR3 protein: CASSPKGGGRIAKNSQYF
clone size: NA; V gene: TRBV10-3; J gene: TRBJ2-2; CDR3 protein: CAISESGGSTGELFF
clone size: NA; V gene: TRBV2; J gene: TRBJ2-2; CDR3 protein: CASLARAGGELFF
clone size: NA; V gene: TRBV6-5; J gene: TRBJ1-1; CDR3 protein: CASRPPESLGWTEAFF
clone size: NA; V gene: TRBV29-1; J gene: TRBJ2-2; CDR3 protein: CSVAGTINTGELFF
clone size: many; V gene: TRBV4-2; J gene: TRBJ2-1; CDR3 protein: CASSQDPGGPYNEQFF
clone size: few; V gene: TRBV18; J gene: TRBJ1-1; CDR3 protein: CASSPIKASSNTEAFF
clone size: NA; V gene: TRBV12-3/TRBV12-4; J gene: TRBJ2-2; CDR3 protein: CASSLAGLTGELFF
clone size: many; V gene: TRBV29-1; J gene: TRBJ2-3; CDR3 protein: CSAGGTSQYF
clone size: few; V gene: TRBV6-1; J gene: TRBJ2-2; CDR3 protein: CAAGRGGSGELFF
clone size: many; V gene: TRBV20-1; J gene: TRBJ2-1; CDR3 protein: CSAPPDSQAYNEQFF
clone size: few; V gene: TRBV29-1; J gene: TRBJ1-1; CDR3 protein: CSVEGQGVSNTEAFF
clone size: NA; V gene: TRBV29-1; J gene: TRBJ1-2; CDR3 protein: CSVEDPGARDGYTF
clone size: few; V gene: TRBV7-2; J gene: TRBJ2-5; CDR3 protein: CASSLNGGETQYF
clone size: few; V gene: TRBV20-1; J gene: TRBJ2-3; CDR3 protein: CSASGSGRAPDTQYF
clone size: many; V gene: TRBV29-1; J gene: TRBJ1-1; CDR3 protein: CSVVMGWKTEAFF
clone size: many; V gene: TRBV29-1; J gene: TRBJ2-3; CDR3 protein: CSVGGGKGTDTQYF
clone size: few; V gene: TRBV12-3/TRBV12-4; J gene: TRBJ2-1; CDR3 protein: CASSSLVGEQFF
clone size: few; V gene: TRBV30; J gene: TRBJ2-2; CDR3 protein: CAWNLSPTNTGELFF
clone size: few; V gene: TRBV5-1; J gene: TRBJ1-2; CDR3 protein: CASSLRTGSDYGYTF
clone size: NA; V gene: TRBV27; J gene: TRBJ2-1; CDR3 protein: CASSTGTGGGNEQFF
clone size: NA; V gene: TRBV20-1; J gene: TRBJ2-5; CDR3 protein: CSAAPRYQETQYF
clone size: few; V gene: TRBV4-1; J gene: TRBJ2-3; CDR3 protein: CASTLGTSGGNTQYF
clone size: NA; V gene: TRBV5-1; J gene: TRBJ1-1; CDR3 protein: CASSLSMTGTEAFF